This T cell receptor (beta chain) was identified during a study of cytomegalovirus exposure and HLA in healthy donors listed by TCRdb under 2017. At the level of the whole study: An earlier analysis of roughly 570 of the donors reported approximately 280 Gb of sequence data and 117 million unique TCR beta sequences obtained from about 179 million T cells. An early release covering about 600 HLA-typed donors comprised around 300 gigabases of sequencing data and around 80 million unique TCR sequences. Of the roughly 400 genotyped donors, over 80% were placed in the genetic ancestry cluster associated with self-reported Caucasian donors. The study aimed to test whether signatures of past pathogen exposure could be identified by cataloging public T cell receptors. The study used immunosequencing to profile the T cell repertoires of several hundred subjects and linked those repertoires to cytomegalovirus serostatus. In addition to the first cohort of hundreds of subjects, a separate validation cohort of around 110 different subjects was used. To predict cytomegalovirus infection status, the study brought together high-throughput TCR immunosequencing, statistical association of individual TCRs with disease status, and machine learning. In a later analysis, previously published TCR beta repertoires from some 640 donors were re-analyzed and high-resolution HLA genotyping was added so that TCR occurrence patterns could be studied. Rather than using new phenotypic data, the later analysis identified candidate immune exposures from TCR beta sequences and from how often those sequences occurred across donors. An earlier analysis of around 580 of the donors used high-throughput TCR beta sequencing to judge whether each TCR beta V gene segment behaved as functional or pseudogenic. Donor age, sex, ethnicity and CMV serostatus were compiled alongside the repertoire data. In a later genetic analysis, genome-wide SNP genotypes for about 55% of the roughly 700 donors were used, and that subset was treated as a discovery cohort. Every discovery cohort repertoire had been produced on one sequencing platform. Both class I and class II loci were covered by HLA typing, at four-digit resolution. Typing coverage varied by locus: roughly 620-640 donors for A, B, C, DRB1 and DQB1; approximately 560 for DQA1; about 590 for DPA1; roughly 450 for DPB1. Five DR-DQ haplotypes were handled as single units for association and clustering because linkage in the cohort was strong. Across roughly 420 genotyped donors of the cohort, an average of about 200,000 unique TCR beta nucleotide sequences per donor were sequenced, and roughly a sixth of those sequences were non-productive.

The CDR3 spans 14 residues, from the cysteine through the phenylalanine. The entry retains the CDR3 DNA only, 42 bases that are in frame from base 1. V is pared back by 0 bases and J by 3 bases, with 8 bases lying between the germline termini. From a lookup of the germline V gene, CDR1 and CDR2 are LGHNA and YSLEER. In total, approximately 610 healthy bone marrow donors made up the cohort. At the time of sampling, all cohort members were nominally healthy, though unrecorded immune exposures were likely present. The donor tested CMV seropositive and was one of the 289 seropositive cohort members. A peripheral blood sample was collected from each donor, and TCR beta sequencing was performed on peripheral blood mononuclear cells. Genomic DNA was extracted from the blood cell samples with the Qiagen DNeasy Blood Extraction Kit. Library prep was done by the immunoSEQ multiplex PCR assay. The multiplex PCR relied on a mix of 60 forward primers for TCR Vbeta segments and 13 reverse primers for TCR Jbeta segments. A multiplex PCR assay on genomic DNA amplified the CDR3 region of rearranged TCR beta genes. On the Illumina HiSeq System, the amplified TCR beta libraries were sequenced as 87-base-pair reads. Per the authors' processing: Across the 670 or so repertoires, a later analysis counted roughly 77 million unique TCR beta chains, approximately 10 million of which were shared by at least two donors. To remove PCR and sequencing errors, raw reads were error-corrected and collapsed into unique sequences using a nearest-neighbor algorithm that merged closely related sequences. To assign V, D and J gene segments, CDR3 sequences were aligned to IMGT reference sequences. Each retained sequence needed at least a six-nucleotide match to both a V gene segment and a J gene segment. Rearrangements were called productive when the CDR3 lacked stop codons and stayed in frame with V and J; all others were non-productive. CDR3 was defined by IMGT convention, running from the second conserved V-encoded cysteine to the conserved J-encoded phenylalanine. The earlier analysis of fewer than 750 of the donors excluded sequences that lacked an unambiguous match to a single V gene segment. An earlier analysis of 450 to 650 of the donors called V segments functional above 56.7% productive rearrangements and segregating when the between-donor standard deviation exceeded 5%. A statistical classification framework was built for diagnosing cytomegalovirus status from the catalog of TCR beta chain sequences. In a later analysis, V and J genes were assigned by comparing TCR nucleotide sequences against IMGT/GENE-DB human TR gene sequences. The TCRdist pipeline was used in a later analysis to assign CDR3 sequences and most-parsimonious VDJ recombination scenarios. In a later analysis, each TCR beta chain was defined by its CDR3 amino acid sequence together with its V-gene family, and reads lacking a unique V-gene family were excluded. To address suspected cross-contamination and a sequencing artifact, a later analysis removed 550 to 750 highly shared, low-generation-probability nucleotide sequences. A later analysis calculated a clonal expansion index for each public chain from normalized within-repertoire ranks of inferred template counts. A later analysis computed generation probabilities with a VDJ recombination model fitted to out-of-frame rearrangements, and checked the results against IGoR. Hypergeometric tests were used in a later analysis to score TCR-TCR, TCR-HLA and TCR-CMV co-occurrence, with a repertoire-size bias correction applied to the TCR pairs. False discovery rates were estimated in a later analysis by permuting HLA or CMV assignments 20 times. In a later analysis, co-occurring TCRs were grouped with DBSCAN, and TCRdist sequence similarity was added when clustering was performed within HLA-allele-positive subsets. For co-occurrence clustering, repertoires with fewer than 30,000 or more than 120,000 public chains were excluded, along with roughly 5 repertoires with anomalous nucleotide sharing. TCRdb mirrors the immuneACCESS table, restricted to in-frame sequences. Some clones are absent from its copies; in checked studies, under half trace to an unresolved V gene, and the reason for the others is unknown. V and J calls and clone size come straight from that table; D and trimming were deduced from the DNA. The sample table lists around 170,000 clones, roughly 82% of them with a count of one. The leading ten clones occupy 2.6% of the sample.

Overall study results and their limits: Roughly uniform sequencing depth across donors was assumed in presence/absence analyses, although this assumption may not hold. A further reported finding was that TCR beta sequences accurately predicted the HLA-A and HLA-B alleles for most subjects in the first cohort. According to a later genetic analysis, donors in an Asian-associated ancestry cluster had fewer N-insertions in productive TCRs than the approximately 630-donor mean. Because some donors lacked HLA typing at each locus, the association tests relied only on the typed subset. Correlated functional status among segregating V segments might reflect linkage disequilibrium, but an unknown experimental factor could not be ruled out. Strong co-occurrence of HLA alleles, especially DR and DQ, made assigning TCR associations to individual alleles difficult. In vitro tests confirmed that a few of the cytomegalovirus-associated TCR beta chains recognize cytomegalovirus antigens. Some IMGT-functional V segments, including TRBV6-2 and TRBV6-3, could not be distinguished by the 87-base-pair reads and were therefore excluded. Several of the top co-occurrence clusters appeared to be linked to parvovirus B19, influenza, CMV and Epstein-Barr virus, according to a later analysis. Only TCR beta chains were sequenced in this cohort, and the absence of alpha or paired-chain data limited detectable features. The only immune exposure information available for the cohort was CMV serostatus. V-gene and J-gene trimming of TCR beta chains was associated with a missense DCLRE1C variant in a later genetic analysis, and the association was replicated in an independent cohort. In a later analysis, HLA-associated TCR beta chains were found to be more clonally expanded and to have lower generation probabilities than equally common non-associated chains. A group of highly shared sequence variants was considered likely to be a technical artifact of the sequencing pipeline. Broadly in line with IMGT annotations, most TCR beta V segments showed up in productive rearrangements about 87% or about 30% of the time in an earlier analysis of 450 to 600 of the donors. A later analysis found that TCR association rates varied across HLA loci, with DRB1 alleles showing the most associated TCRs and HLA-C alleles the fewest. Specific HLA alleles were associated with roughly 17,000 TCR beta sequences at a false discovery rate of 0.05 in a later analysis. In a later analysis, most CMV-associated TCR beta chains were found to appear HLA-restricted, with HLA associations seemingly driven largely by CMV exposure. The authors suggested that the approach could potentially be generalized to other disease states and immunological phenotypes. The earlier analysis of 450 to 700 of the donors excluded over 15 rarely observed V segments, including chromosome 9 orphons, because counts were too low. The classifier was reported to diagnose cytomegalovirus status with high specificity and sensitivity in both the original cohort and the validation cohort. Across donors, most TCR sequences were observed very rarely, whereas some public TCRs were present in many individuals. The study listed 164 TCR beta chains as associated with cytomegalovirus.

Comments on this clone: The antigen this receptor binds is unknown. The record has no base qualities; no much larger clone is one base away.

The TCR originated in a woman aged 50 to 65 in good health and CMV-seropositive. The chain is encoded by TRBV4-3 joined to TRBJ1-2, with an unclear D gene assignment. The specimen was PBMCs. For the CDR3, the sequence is CASSQDEVDYGYTF. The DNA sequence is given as TGCGCCAGCAGCCAAGATGAGGTGGACTATGGCTACACCTTC.